These 23 T cell receptor beta chains were all obtained from the same sample, sequenced in a study of blood T cell repertoires in COVID-19. The protocol was immunoSEQ multiplex PCR, while the TCRdb copy is restricted to in-frame clones and leaves out a portion. The sample contains about 92,000 clones, 90% to 95% of which appear only once. Specimen: peripheral blood. These receptors all stem from a human donor with active COVID-19. The donor label of this sample is uncertain.

This chain connects TRBV9 to TRBJ2-1; 9 nucleotides agree with TRBD2. V was clipped by 4 bases and J by 8 bases; unmatched bases: 13. The CDR3 covers 16 residues. Looked up from germline, CDR1 is SGDLS and CDR2 is YYNGEE. The DNA of the CDR3 is TGTGCCAGCAGCCCGGGGAGCGGGGGGCAGGTCTATGAGCAGTTCTTC. Translating it yields CASSPGSGGQVYEQFF.

The chain carries TRBV2 and TRBJ2-5; D call uncertain. V dropped 2 bases and J dropped 1 base, with 5 bases sitting between them. Germline CDR1 is SNHLY and CDR2 is FYNNEI. The CDR3 spans 13 residues. For the CDR3, the DNA is TGTGCCAGCAGTGAACCCAGCCAAGAGACCCAGTACTTC. Its translation is CASSEPSQETQYF.

The genes are TRBV6-2 or TRBV6-3 and TRBJ2-7; 11 positions match TRBD2. Germline CDR1 reads MNHEY; CDR2 reads SVGEGT. With 5 bases clipped from V and 6 bases from J, the junction kept 9 bases outside the gene matches. This CDR3 contains 15 residues. This CDR3 is CASSDVLAGVVEQYF. For the CDR3, the DNA is TGTGCCAGCAGTGACGTACTAGCGGGGGTCGTCGAGCAGTACTTC.

This sequence joins TRBV7-9 and TRBJ2-2; tentatively, D is TRBD2 (5 bases). CDR3 length: 15 amino acids. Germline CDR1 and CDR2: SEHNR and FQNEAQ (reference sequence). Trimming pared 2 bases from V and 5 bases from J, leaving 12 bases between. The CDR3 nucleotides read TGTGCCAGCAGCTTACGTTGGGGAGAGACCGGGGAGCTGTTTTTT. Protein product: CASSLRWGETGELFF.

This clone has only a few counts. CDR3 nucleotides: TGTGCCAGCAGCTTGGGGCAGGGTTGGTACGAGCAGTACTTC. Its protein product is CASSLGQGWYEQYF. The chain carries TRBV5-6 and TRBJ2-7; a weak D match, TRBD1 (5 bases). CDR1 SGHDT and CDR2 YYEEEE come from the germline V gene. This CDR3 contains 14 residues. Trimming left V 0 bases short and J 4 bases short, with 11 bases between.

J is TRBJ2-7 and V is TRBV5-1; no clear D gene. The germline V gene encodes CDR1 SGHRS and CDR2 YFSETQ. The CDR3 runs 14 residues. V was trimmed by 0 bases and J by 2 bases, leaving 9 bases between them. The CDR3 is CASSLAGDTYEQYF. The CDR3 DNA is TGCGCCAGCAGCTTGGCCGGTGATACCTACGAGCAGTACTTC.

V and J are TRBV6-5 and TRBJ2-2; D gene uncertain. The germline V gene encodes CDR1 MNHEY and CDR2 SVGAGI. This CDR3 has 13 residues. Trimming removed 8 bases at V and 0 bases at J, with 7 bases between. CDR3 DNA sequence: TGTGCCAGCGTAACACCGAACACCGGGGAGCTGTTTTTT. It is translated as CASVTPNTGELFF.

V and J are TRBV2 and TRBJ2-2, with a tentative D call TRBD1 (6 bases). The CDR3 length is 13 residues. CDR1 is SNHLY, CDR2 FYNNEI, per germline. V lost 5 bases and J 7 bases, leaving 11 bases between the germline ends. CDR3 residues: CASSLQGGGELFF. The DNA of the CDR3 is TGTGCCAGCAGTCTACAGGGCGGCGGGGAGCTGTTTTTT.

This chain connects TRBV27 to TRBJ2-7, with 8 bases aligning to TRBD1. CDR1 and CDR2 (germline): MNHEY, SMNVEV (reference sequence). V was clipped by 2 bases and J by 3 bases; unmatched bases: 6. The CDR3 runs to 15 residues. The CDR3 DNA is TGTGCCAGCAGTTTAACCGGGACAGGATACTACGAGCAGTACTTC. Its translation is CASSLTGTGYYEQYF.

This sequence joins TRBV29-1 and TRBJ2-5; the D gene is possibly TRBD2 (6 bases). The V gene's germline CDR1 is SQVTM and CDR2 ANQGSEA. V lost 5 bases, J lost 1 base, and 11 bases lay in between. The CDR3 runs to 13 residues. The chain's CDR3 is CSVYRRVQETQYF. In DNA form, the CDR3 reads TGCAGCGTTTACAGGAGGGTCCAAGAGACCCAGTACTTC.

V and J are TRBV28 and TRBJ1-1; D is unresolved. CDR1 MDHEN and CDR2 SYDVKM come from the germline V gene. CDR3 length equals 13 residues. V lost 2 bases to trimming and J lost 4 bases, with 8 bases between them. DNA of the CDR3: TGTGCCAGCAGTTTAGGGAGGCTCACTGAAGCTTTCTTT. Its protein is CASSLGRLTEAFF. Looking up the rest from reference TRBV28 and TRBJ1-1 gives the full variable domain: DVKVTQSSRYLVKRTGEKVFLECVQDMDHENMFWYRQDPGLGLRLIYFSYDVKMKEKGDIPEGYSVSREKKERFSLILESASTNQTSMYLCASSLGRLTEAFFGQGTRLTVV.

V is TRBV2 and J is TRBJ2-7; no firm D call. Germline CDR1 and CDR2: SNHLY and FYNNEI. V was clipped by 4 bases and J by 3 bases, with 10 bases between them. The CDR3 consists of 13 residues. CDR3 in DNA: TGTGCCAGCAGTGCGCAGCGATTCTACGAGCAGTACTTC. Amino acid sequence: CASSAQRFYEQYF.

V is TRBV4-1 and J is TRBJ2-5; D unclear. V was shortened by 1 base and J by 2 bases, with 11 bases between the two germline ends. The CDR3 contains 15 residues. Per germline, CDR1 MGHRA and CDR2 YSYEKL. DNA of the CDR3: TGCGCCAGCAGCCAAGTACGGTCACGGCAAGAGACCCAGTACTTC. Its translation is CASSQVRSRQETQYF.

The J gene is TRBJ1-1, the V gene TRBV28; D gene ambiguous. The CDR3 has 14 amino acids. Germline CDR1 and CDR2: MDHEN and SYDVKM. The V end lost 2 bases, the J end lost 4 bases, and 11 bases lay between the germline ends. The CDR3 DNA reads as TGTGCCAGCAGTTTAGCGGGGTCAGGCACTGAAGCTTTCTTT. Its translation is CASSLAGSGTEAFF. The whole variable domain, remainder taken from reference TRBV28 and TRBJ1-1, is DVKVTQSSRYLVKRTGEKVFLECVQDMDHENMFWYRQDPGLGLRLIYFSYDVKMKEKGDIPEGYSVSREKKERFSLILESASTNQTSMYLCASSLAGSGTEAFFGQGTRLTVV.

The gene calls are TRBV11-3 and TRBJ1-1; D is perhaps TRBD1 (5 bases). V lost 5 bases, J lost 5 bases, and 18 bases lay in between. The CDR3 spans 15 residues. Looked up from germline, CDR1 is SGHNT and CDR2 is YENEEA. The CDR3 sequence is CASSPGGGIGTEAFF. CDR3 nucleotides: TGTGCCAGCAGCCCTGGGGGGGGGATCGGAACTGAAGCTTTCTTT.

The CDR3: CSAPYPLSTEAFF. The DNA for the CDR3 is TGCAGCGCCCCATATCCCCTCAGTACTGAAGCTTTCTTT. The genes are TRBV29-1 and TRBJ1-1; D uncertain. Looked up from germline, CDR1 is SQVTM and CDR2 is ANQGSEA. V was shortened by 7 bases and J by 5 bases, with 17 bases between the two germline ends. This CDR3 has 13 amino acids.

The chain recombines TRBV27 with TRBJ2-1; unclear D gene. The V and J ends lost 6 bases and 8 bases respectively, with 17 bases between them. The CDR3 length is 14 residues. Germline assignment: CDR1 MNHEY and CDR2 SMNVEV (reference sequence). This CDR3 is CASSPLDASDEQFF. In DNA form, the CDR3 reads TGTGCCAGCAGCCCCCTAGACGCTAGTGATGAGCAGTTCTTC.

Only one count was recorded for this clone. The CDR3 sequence: CASSFGGTYEQYF. The DNA for the CDR3 is TGTGCCAGCAGTTTCGGGGGAACCTACGAGCAGTACTTC. The J gene is TRBJ2-7, the V gene TRBV12-3 or TRBV12-4, with D perhaps matching TRBD2 (6 bases). Trimming pared 3 bases from V and 2 bases from J, leaving 8 bases between. This CDR3 has 13 residues.

J is TRBJ2-6 and V is TRBV5-5; 7 bases are shared with TRBD1. The CDR3 consists of 17 residues. Germline V gene lookup returns CDR1 SGHKS and CDR2 YYEKEE (reference sequence). Trimming at V came to 2 bases and at J to 1 base, leaving 6 bases not matched to a gene. In DNA, the CDR3 is TGTGCCAGCAGCTTTGACGACAGGGCATCTGGGGCCAACGTCCTGACTTTC. This encodes CASSFDDRASGANVLTF.

This chain joins TRBV5-1 and TRBJ2-7; 7 bases line up with TRBD1. The CDR3 runs 15 residues. Unmatched junction bases numbered 20, after V lost 10 bases and J lost 7 bases. Looked up from germline, CDR1 is SGHRS and CDR2 is YFSETQ. The CDR3 nucleotides are TGCGCCTGCGAACCTGGGGACAGATCTACGAGGGAGCAGTACTTC. Translated: CACEPGDRSTREQYF.

The CDR3: CASSLPPRGGGRHNEQFF. CDR3 nucleotide sequence: TGTGCCAGCAGCTTACCCCCCCGAGGGGGGGGCAGGCACAATGAGCAGTTCTTC. V is TRBV11-2 and J is TRBJ2-1, with D perhaps TRBD2 (7 bases). Trimming left V 2 bases short and J 5 bases short, with 22 bases between. CDR1 is SGHAT, CDR2 FQNNGV, per germline. This CDR3 spans 18 amino acids.

This clone was detected only once. This sequence joins TRBV4-3 and TRBJ2-7; D not resolved. V lost 0 bases, J lost 2 bases, and 8 bases lay in between. CDR1 LGHNA and CDR2 YSLEER come from the germline V gene. The CDR3 extends over 14 amino acids. The CDR3 region has the DNA TGCGCCAGCAGCCAAGAAAGGCGGACCTACGAGCAGTACTTC. It translates to CASSQERRTYEQYF.

V and J are TRBV27 and TRBJ1-5, with D perhaps matching TRBD1 (5 bases). Between the trimmed V and J ends, which lost 3 bases and 5 bases, there was a span of 11 bases. Germline V gene data show CDR1 as MNHEY and CDR2 as SMNVEV (reference sequence). CDR3 length: 14 residues. For the CDR3, the DNA is TGTGCCAGCAGTTTTGTAAAGGGGTATCAGCCCCAGCATTTT. It encodes CASSFVKGYQPQHF.